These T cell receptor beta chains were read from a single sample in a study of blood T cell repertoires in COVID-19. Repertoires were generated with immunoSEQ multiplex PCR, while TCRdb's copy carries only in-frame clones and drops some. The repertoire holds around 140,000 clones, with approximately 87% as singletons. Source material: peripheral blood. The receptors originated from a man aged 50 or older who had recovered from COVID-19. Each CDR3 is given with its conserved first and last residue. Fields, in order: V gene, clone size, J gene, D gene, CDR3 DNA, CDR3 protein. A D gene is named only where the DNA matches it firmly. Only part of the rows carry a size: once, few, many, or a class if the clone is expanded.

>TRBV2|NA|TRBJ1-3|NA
TGTGCCAGCAGTGAGTCTAGATCTGGAAACACCATATATTTT
CASSESRSGNTIYF
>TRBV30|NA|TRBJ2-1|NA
TGTGCCTGGAGTGTCCCCGAGCTCAACTACAATGAGCAGTTCTTC
CAWSVPELNYNEQFF
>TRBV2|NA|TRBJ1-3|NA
TGTGCCACCGTCTTGACATTCCCCATCACTGGAAACACCATATATTTT
CATVLTFPITGNTIYF
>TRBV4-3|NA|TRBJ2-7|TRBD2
TGCGCCAGCAGCCAAGATACTAGCGGGGTCTCCTACGAGCAGTACTTC
CASSQDTSGVSYEQYF
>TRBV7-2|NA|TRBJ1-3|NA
TGTGCCAGCAGCGCCCCAGCGGTTGGAAACACCATATATTTT
CASSAPAVGNTIYF
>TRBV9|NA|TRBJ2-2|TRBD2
TGTGCCAGCAGCGTAGAGGTAGCGGGGGGAGTTCTCGGGGAGCTGTTTTTT
CASSVEVAGGVLGELFF
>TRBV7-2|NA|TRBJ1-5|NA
TGTGCCAGCAGCAGGGCGGGGAGCAATCAGCCCCAGCATTTT
CASSRAGSNQPQHF
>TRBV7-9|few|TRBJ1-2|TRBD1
TGTGCCAGCAGCGGACAGGGCACCTTTTATGGCTACACCTTC
CASSGQGTFYGYTF
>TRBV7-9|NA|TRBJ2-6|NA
TGTGCCAGCAGCTTAGGTTTCCTAGGCACTAACTCTGGGGCCAACGTCCTGACTTTC
CASSLGFLGTNSGANVLTF
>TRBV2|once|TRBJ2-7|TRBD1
TGTGCCAGCAGATTCGGGACAGGCTATTACGAGCAGTACTTC
CASRFGTGYYEQYF
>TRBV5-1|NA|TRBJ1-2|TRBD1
TGCGCCAGCAGGGACGGACAGGCAAACTATGGCTACACCTTC
CASRDGQANYGYTF
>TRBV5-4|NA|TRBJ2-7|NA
TGTGCCAGCAGCTTGGGAGGGTTATACGAGCAGTACTTC
CASSLGGLYEQYF
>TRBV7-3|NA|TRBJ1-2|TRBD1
TGTGCCAGCAGCTTAACCGGGCCGGGACAGGGAACGGAGGGCTACACCTTC
CASSLTGPGQGTEGYTF
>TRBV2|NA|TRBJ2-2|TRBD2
TGTGCCAGCATCGTAGGACTAGCGTCTCCCGGGGAGCTGTTTTTT
CASIVGLASPGELFF
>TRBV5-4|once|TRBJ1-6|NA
TGTGCCAGCAGCCGGGGTGACTCACCCCTCCACTTT
CASSRGDSPLHF
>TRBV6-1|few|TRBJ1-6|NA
TGTGCCAGCAGTGAAAAGGGGCTCTCCTATAATTCACCCCTCCACTTT
CASSEKGLSYNSPLHF
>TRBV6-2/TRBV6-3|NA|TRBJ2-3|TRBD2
TGTGCCAGCAGTTACCCCAAAGAGCGGGGGGGACCCACAGATACGCAGTATTTT
CASSYPKERGGPTDTQYF
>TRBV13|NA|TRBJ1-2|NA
TGTGCCAGCAGCTTGGGAACAGGGAACTATGGCTACACCTTC
CASSLGTGNYGYTF
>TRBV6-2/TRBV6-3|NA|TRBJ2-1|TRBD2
TGTGCCAGCAGTTACCCCCGAGGTACTAGCGGGGGGCGGGACAATGAGCAGTTCTTC
CASSYPRGTSGGRDNEQFF
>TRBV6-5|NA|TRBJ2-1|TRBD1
TGTGCCAGCACTAGAGGACAGGGGGCCTACAATGAGCAGTTCTTC
CASTRGQGAYNEQFF
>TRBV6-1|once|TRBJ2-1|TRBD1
TGTGCCAGCAGTGAACCGGACAGGGGGGCTAATGAGCAGTTCTTC
CASSEPDRGANEQFF
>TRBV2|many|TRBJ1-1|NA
TGTGCCAGCAGGTTTGCGGGAAACACTGAAGCTTTCTTT
CASRFAGNTEAFF
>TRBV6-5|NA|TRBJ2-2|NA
TGTGCCAGCTCCCGGACTGGGAACACCGGGGAGCTGTTTTTT
CASSRTGNTGELFF
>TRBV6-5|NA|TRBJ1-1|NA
TGTGCCAGCAGTTACTCTTTCAGCGTTGAAGCTTTCTTT
CASSYSFSVEAFF
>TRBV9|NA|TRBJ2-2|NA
TGTGCCAGCAGCGTAGTAGGGGCCGGGGAGCTGTTTTTT
CASSVVGAGELFF
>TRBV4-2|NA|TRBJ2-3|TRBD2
TGTGCCAGCAGCCAAGAGCGGGGGACGCAGTATTTT
CASSQERGTQYF
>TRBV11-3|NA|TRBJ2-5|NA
TGTGCCAGTCGGTCGGGTTATCAAGAGACCCAGTACTTC
CASRSGYQETQYF
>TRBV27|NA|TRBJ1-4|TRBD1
TGTGCCAGCAGTTTAACCAGGGGGTCTAATGAAAAACTGTTTTTT
CASSLTRGSNEKLFF
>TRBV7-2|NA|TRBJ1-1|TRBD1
TGTGCCAGCAGCGAGGACAGGCTGACTGAAGCTTTCTTT
CASSEDRLTEAFF
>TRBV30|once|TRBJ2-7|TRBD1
TGTGCCTGGAGTGTGGGGACAGGGGGCTACGAGCAGTACTTC
CAWSVGTGGYEQYF
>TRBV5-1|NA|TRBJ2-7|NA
TGCGCCAGCGGCGGGACAGCGAGCTCCTACGAGCAGTACTTC
CASGGTASSYEQYF
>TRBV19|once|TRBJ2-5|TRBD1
TGTGCCAGTAGGGACAGGGGGCGTGGAGAGACCCAGTACTTC
CASRDRGRGETQYF
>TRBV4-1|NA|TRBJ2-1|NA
TGCGCCAGCAGCCAAGATCGCTTCCGGTCCTACTACAATGAGCAGTTCTTC
CASSQDRFRSYYNEQFF
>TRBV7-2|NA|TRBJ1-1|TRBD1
TGTGCCAGCAGCTCAGGGGCTGACAGGGGGGCAACTGAAGCTTTCTTT
CASSSGADRGATEAFF